Shown below are 15 T cell receptor beta chains from a single sample sequenced in a study of beta chain features in type 1 diabetes. Findings and caveats of the study: Moderately but significantly shorter TCRB CDR3s were found in Type 1 diabetes patients in all four CD4+ subsets.

Investigators reverse transcribed all isolated RNA, so they sequenced expressed TCRB transcripts. TCRdb's copy holds only in-frame clones and misses some; the assay was immunoSEQ multiplex PCR. The table has around 140,000 clones, about 12% seen once. These receptors' targets are unknown. The sample comprised central memory CD4+ T cells from blood. Source of these receptors: a man between 18 and 35 years old with type 1 diabetes.

Remarks on this clone: The junction does not match germline at one end; this may be a read error. The chain couples TRBV14 to TRBJ1-1; no reliable D call. The germline V gene encodes CDR1 SGHDN and CDR2 FVKESK. This CDR3 is built from 13 residues. The chain's CDR3 is CASTQPGEREAFF. The CDR3 DNA reads TGTGCCAGCACCCAACCCGGAGAGCGTGAAGCTTTCTTT.

The chain has TRBV28 and TRBJ2-7, with 8 bases that match TRBD1. The CDR3 is made up of 15 amino acids. With V trimmed by 3 bases and J by 1 base, 5 bases remained unmatched. Germline V lookup: CDR1 MDHEN, CDR2 SYDVKM. The CDR3 protein is CASSFSRQGSYEQYF. In DNA form, the CDR3 reads TGTGCCAGCAGTTTTTCGAGACAGGGGTCCTACGAGCAGTACTTC.

The rearrangement joins TRBV30 to TRBJ2-5; 9 positions agree with TRBD1. The CDR3 is 13 residues long. Germline assignment: CDR1 GTSNPN and CDR2 SVGIG (reference sequence). V gave up 2 bases and J gave up 7 bases; unmatched junction bases: 5. The DNA of the CDR3 is TGTGCCTGGAGTATGACAGGGGGAGGGACCCAGTACTTC. Amino acid sequence: CAWSMTGGGTQYF. Together with reference TRBV30 and TRBJ2-5, the CDR3 gives the full variable domain: SQTIHQWPATLVQPVGSPLSLECTVEGTSNPNLYWYRQAAGRGLQLLFYSVGIGQISSEVPQNLSASRPQDRQFILSSKKLLLSDSGFYLCAWSMTGGGTQYFGPGTRLLVL.

V and J are TRBV6-5 and TRBJ2-3; D is uncertain. Germline-derived CDR1 and CDR2 are MNHEY and SVGAGI. V dropped 6 bases and J dropped 2 bases, with 12 bases sitting between them. This CDR3 is 14 amino acids long. The CDR3 reads CASSPRTVTDTQYF. In nucleotides, the CDR3 is TGTGCCAGCAGCCCTCGGACCGTCACAGATACGCAGTATTTT.

The chain's CDR3 is CASSAIWTGTEAFF. The CDR3 bases are TGTGCCAGCAGCGCGATTTGGACAGGCACTGAAGCTTTCTTT. The V and J genes are TRBV7-2 and TRBJ1-1; TRBD1 agrees at 7 bases. V lost 5 bases, J lost 4 bases, and 7 bases stayed unmatched. The CDR3 contains 14 residues. In germline, CDR1 is SGHTA, CDR2 FQGNSA. Full variable domain (rest looked up from reference TRBV7-2 and TRBJ1-1): GAGVSQSPSNKVTEKGKDVELRCDPISGHTALYWYRQSLGQGLEFLIYFQGNSAPDKSGLPSDRFSAERTGGSVSTLTIQRTQQEDSAVYLCASSAIWTGTEAFFGQGTRLTVV.

The table lists this clone with a few counts. This sequence joins TRBV25-1 and TRBJ2-5; perhaps TRBD1 as D (6 bases). Judging by the DNA end, TRBJ2-7 fits better; the J call may be wrong. This CDR3 region has 15 residues. The V gene's germline CDR1 is MGHDK and CDR2 SYGVNS. The CDR3 coding sequence is TGTGCCAGCAGTGAACAGGGGCCAGGGCGCTACGAGCAGTACTTC. It yields the protein CASSEQGPGRYEQYF.

This clone has a handful of counts. The gene calls are TRBV6-6 and TRBJ2-7, with 7 nucleotides matching TRBD2. V shed 7 bases and J 7 bases; nucleotides not matched to a gene: 13. Germline V gives CDR1 MNHNY, CDR2 SVGAGI (reference sequence). The CDR3 is 14 amino acids. In DNA, the CDR3 is TGTGCCAGCAAAAACACGGGGGGAGCTAAGGAGCAGTACTTC. It yields the protein CASKNTGGAKEQYF.

V gene TRBV5-1 combines with J gene TRBJ1-5; D unclear. V dropped 1 base and J dropped 2 bases, with 13 bases sitting between them. Germline CDR1 SGHRS, CDR2 YFSETQ. The length of the CDR3 is 16 residues. The CDR3 region is CASSLRPREGNQPQHF. As DNA, the CDR3 is TGCGCCAGCAGCTTGCGGCCCCGTGAGGGCAATCAGCCCCAGCATTTT.

In its sample, this clone was seen many times. The chain employs TRBV4-1 and TRBJ2-5; no clear D. The CDR3 extends over 14 amino acids. Germline V lookup: CDR1 MGHRA, CDR2 YSYEKL. Trimming took 1 base from V and 1 from J, leaving 7 bases between them. This CDR3 reads CASSQATVQETQYF. The CDR3, as DNA: TGCGCCAGCAGCCAAGCGACGGTCCAAGAGACCCAGTACTTC.

This chain connects TRBV7-9 to TRBJ1-1, with 7 positions matching TRBD1. The V segment lost 1 base and the J segment 0 bases; nucleotides outside the gene matches: 5. This CDR3 region has 16 residues. Germline lookup yields CDR1 SEHNR and CDR2 FQNEAQ (reference sequence). The CDR3 nucleotides are TGTGCCAGCAGCTTAGGGGGGACAGTCGTGAACACTGAAGCTTTCTTT. Encoded protein: CASSLGGTVVNTEAFF.

This clone was observed a handful of times. The chain joins TRBV6-5 to TRBJ2-7; TRBD1 agrees at 9 bases. J gave up 3 bases and V 0 bases, and 3 bases lay outside the gene matches. The CDR3 has 15 amino acids. The germline V gene encodes CDR1 MNHEY and CDR2 SVGAGI. CDR3 nucleotides: TGTGCCAGCAGTTACTCGGGACAGGGATACTACGAGCAGTACTTC. This sequence encodes CASSYSGQGYYEQYF.

CDR3 bases: TGTGCCAGCAGTGAATACGCAGGGCGCGTGGGAGGTGAAAAACTGTTTTTT. This sequence encodes CASSEYAGRVGGEKLFF. The chain combines TRBV25-1 with TRBJ1-4; possibly TRBD1 for D (5 bases). Between the trimmed V and J ends, which lost 0 bases and 7 bases, there was a span of 18 bases. Germline CDR1 is MGHDK and CDR2 is SYGVNS. This CDR3 has 17 residues.

The table lists this clone with a few counts. The chain combines TRBV6-5 with TRBJ1-5; D is possibly TRBD1 (5 bases). CDR1 is MNHEY and CDR2 is SVGAGI in the germline V gene. CDR3 size: 15 residues. The V gene lost 0 bases and the J gene lost 4 bases, with 10 bases spanning the gap. The CDR3 sequence: CASSYSLGGNQPQHF. The CDR3 DNA is TGTGCCAGCAGTTACTCCCTGGGGGGTAATCAGCCCCAGCATTTT.

V is TRBV7-2 and J is TRBJ1-2, with D possibly being TRBD1 (6 bases). V lost 3 bases to trimming and J lost 4 bases, with 15 bases between them. This CDR3 has 15 residues. CDR1 and CDR2 from the germline V gene are SGHTA and FQGNSA. The CDR3, as DNA: TGTGCCAGCAGCTTCATCCAGGGGATCGGCTATGGCTACACCTTC. Translation gives CASSFIQGIGYGYTF. The full variable domain, rest sourced from reference TRBV7-2 and TRBJ1-2, is GAGVSQSPSNKVTEKGKDVELRCDPISGHTALYWYRQSLGQGLEFLIYFQGNSAPDKSGLPSDRFSAERTGGSVSTLTIQRTQQEDSAVYLCASSFIQGIGYGYTFGSGTRLTVV.

This clone was seen a few times. This may be a read error, as it is one base from a much larger clone. The CDR3 ends on some other residue instead of the conserved phenylalanine or tryptophan, so this is likely a read error. The rearrangement uses TRBV10-3 and TRBJ2-7; D might be TRBD1 (5 bases). With 10 bases removed from V and 2 bases from J, the gap between germline ends came to 15 bases. This CDR3 is built from 13 residues. Germline CDR1 is ENHRY and CDR2 is SYGVKD. The DNA of the CDR3 is TGTGCCACTCAGGGAAGGCTTGCCTACGAGCAGTACCTC. It codes for CATQGRLAYEQYL.